This TCR beta chain was identified in a study of T cell responses to AZD1222 COVID-19 vaccine. Overall study results and limits: Baseline testing showed seropositivity in only a handful of AZD1222 recipients. Increases in Spike-specific TCR breadth and depth were seen after two AZD1222 doses. Among the donors, most were white British and more were female, and clonal diversity was possibly underestimated.

With regard to this clone: Its antigen is still unknown.

Investigators merged groups given second doses at roughly 4 or roughly 12 weeks. The CDR3 sequence is 15 residues long. Only in-frame clones appear in the TCRdb table, and some are missing; sequencing was by immunoSEQ multiplex PCR. The table has under 95,000 clones, under 90% seen once; the top ten hold 1.2% to 1.5%. The sequences come from peripheral blood, collected 28 days after the second AZD1222 dose. This chain uses TRBV21-1 with TRBJ2-7; no DNA check was done on the table's D call, TRBD1. TRBV21-1 is recorded as a pseudogene. The source is an adult who received the AZD1222 COVID-19 vaccine. The CDR3 protein is CANKGDRESSYEQYF. DNA for the CDR3: TGTGCCAACAAGGGGGACAGGGAAAGCTCCTACGAGCAGTACTTC.